This TCR beta chain was sequenced for a study of Graves' ophthalmopathy and Graves' hyperthyroidism. Across the whole study: Upon initial diagnosis and before any treatment, peripheral blood was collected.

The study enrolled ophthalmopathy donors with moderate-to-severe activity, CAS ≥3, NOSPECS ≥4 and duration under 3 months. TCR beta CDR3 regions were amplified from RNA transcripts. First-round RT-PCR used HTBI primers; second-round multiplex PCR followed. TCRdb itself ran the multiplex PCR reads through MiXCR, one entry per CDR3 protein. The sample lists about 480,000 distinct CDR3 sequences, 13% to 15% occurring once. General study points: The authors also found most expanded thyroid clonotypes above 0.001 frequency in blood.

As regards this clonotype: Its matching antigen is unknown.

The CDR3 sequence is 15 residues long. V was pared by 4 bases and J by 0 bases, with 13 bases between. Per the germline V gene, CDR1 is MNHEY and CDR2 is SVGAGI. The V and J genes are TRBV6-5 and TRBJ2-7; possible D gene TRBD1, 5 bases. The receptor was isolated from a woman younger than 45 with Graves' ophthalmopathy. The specimen was blood. The CDR3 nucleotides are TGTGCCAGCAGTTCGAACAGGATAATCTCCTACGAGCAGTACTTC. Its translation is CASSSNRIISYEQYF.